The TCR beta chain under discussion was sequenced for a study of shared clonotypes between healthy human individuals. Naive CD8 cells, CD45RO-negative and positively selected for CCR7, excluded terminally differentiated effector memory CD45RA+ cells. Germline V gene data show CDR1 as MNHEY and CDR2 as SMNVEV (reference sequence). The length of the CDR3 is 15 residues. V gave up 6 bases and J gave up 2 bases, with 17 bases separating them. Sequencing was performed with immunoSEQ multiplex PCR; in TCRdb, only in-frame clones are kept and a portion is missing. This table holds about 800,000 clones, 90% to 98% found once.

The sequencing input was naive CD8+ T cells sorted from blood. The clonotype was recovered from a man under 40 in good health. The V gene is TRBV27, the J gene TRBJ2-7; maybe TRBD2 (6 bases). The CDR3 region has the DNA TGTGCCAGCAGCCCTTGGGGGGAAACCACCTACGAGCAGTACTTC. Translation: CASSPWGETTYEQYF.